These 4 T cell receptor beta chains came from one sample sequenced in a study of response to subunit inactivated influenza vaccine. TCRdb reprocessed the RT-PCR reads with MiXCR, giving one entry per CDR3 protein. The sample includes roughly 150,000 distinct CDR3 sequences, around 9.9% of them seen just once. The sample in question was non-naive T cells sorted from PBMCs, obtained about 6 weeks after vaccination. The receptors were sampled from a man aged 45 to 65 who received an inactivated influenza vaccine.

This clonotype was seen a few times. The chain has TRBV7-2 and TRBJ2-1; D may correspond to TRBD1 or TRBD2 (5 bases each). The CDR3 spans 13 residues. Germline lookup yields CDR1 SGHTA and CDR2 FQGNSA. The V end lost 2 bases, the J end lost 6 bases, and 8 bases lay between the germline ends. The CDR3 region has the DNA TGTGCCAGCAGCTTATTTGGGGGCAATGAGCAGTTCTTC. Translated, it gives CASSLFGGNEQFF.

This clonotype was recorded a few times. This chain links TRBV15 with TRBJ2-7, with 8 bases lining up with TRBD1. The germline V gene has CDR1 LNHNV and CDR2 YYDKDF (reference sequence). This CDR3 contains 12 residues. V trimming: 6 bases; J trimming: 3 bases; junction bases outside the gene matches: 1. For the CDR3, the DNA is TGTGCCACCAGTGGACAGGGCTACGAGCAGTACTTC. Protein: CATSGQGYEQYF.

This clonotype showed up just a few times. This CDR3 reads CASSYPGQGYEQYF. The CDR3 bases are TGTGCCAGCAGTTACCCCGGGCAGGGCTACGAGCAGTACTTC. V is TRBV6-5 and J is TRBJ2-7, with D possibly matching TRBD1 (5 bases). The V end lost 2 bases, the J end lost 3 bases, and 11 bases lay between the germline ends. The V gene's germline CDR1 is MNHEY and CDR2 SVGAGI. The CDR3 is 14 amino acids.

This clonotype turned up a few times. The V and J genes are TRBV6-4 and TRBJ2-7, with D possibly matching TRBD1 (7 bases). This CDR3 region has 15 residues. Trimming removed 3 bases at V and 2 bases at J, with 14 bases between. Per germline, CDR1 MRHNA and CDR2 SNTAGT. The CDR3 DNA follows: TGTGCCAGCAGTGAATTTGCGGGACAGCCCTACGAGCAGTACTTC. Translating gives CASSEFAGQPYEQYF.